The rows below give T cell receptor beta chains drawn from one sample of a study of sequential checkpoint blockade in melanoma. Profiled with immunoSEQ multiplex PCR; TCRdb holds only in-frame clones, not every one. The sample shows about 6,000 clones, about 20% of them seen only once. The material sequenced was tumor tissue (inferred from file names), taken from a patient given nivolumab and ipilimumab in sequence. The receptors here all came from a human donor with melanoma. The CDR3 runs from the conserved cysteine through the conserved F or W.

v_call,cdr3_aa
TRBV9,CASRKTGNTIYF
TRBV6-8,CASSYLAGGYEQYF
TRBV6-8,CAINPETGELFF
TRBV30,CAWRAYNEQFF
TRBV30,CAWSLAGTRDSPLHF
TRBV18,CASSPRQGTYEQYF
TRBV7-5,CASSLLGTGVINEKLFF
TRBV11-3,CASSITGSDSPLHF
TRBV9,CASSVRGDNSPLHF
TRBV11-3,CASSLGLAGDIAKNIQYF
TRBV6-8,CASSRVSGTAYGYTF
TRBV9,CASSLSSGSIGGELFF
TRBV11-3,CASSPGLFEETQYF
TRBV23-1,CASSLGGSYEQYF
TRBV23-1,CASSQRGTGTPGELFF
TRBV19,CASSIVRGAGYGYTF
TRBV11-3,CASSNNRVRGANVLTF
TRBV15,CATSRDRGEYGYTF
TRBV9,CASSVDQSNTEAFF
TRBV9,CASSVGGGLAGTYNEQFF
TRBV30,CAWSGGRRYSYEQYF
TRBV30,CAWDTRGNGVGGYTF
TRBV18,CASSPLGAGGNTIYF
TRBV29-1,CSVEDAGPGEQFF
TRBV6-8,CASSYADRGFFGYTF
TRBV11-3,CASSVLAGGNNEQFF
TRBV6-8,CASSEDRGRREQYF
TRBV7-5,CADSGLVSYNEQFF
TRBV19,CASSRGDNEKLFF
TRBV6-8,CASSSERRANTEAFF
TRBV18,CASSLGQGNEQFF
TRBV19,CASSIGGTGELFF
TRBV30,CAWTAGTGLSNEQFF
TRBV14,CASSPTAGLRTDTQYF
TRBV11-3,CASSPLPKGTDTQYF
TRBV6-8,CASSYSSGQQNYGYTF
TRBV28,CASRSRGGTSRWDEQFF